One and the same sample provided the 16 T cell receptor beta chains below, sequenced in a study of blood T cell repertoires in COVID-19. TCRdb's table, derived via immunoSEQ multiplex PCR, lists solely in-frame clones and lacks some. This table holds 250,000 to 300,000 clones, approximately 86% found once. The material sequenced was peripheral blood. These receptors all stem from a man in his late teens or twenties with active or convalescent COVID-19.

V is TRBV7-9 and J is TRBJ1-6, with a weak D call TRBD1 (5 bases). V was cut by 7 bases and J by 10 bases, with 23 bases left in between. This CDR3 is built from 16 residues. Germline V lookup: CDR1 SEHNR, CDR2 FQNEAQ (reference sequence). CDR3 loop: CASTHSRQGIASPLHF. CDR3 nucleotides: TGTGCCAGCACCCACAGCCGGCAGGGAATTGCCTCACCCCTCCACTTT.

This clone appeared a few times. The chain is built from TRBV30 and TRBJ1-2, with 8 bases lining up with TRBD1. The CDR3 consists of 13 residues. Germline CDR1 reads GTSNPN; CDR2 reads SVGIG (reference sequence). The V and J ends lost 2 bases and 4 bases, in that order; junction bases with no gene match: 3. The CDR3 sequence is CAWSYRGSYGYTF. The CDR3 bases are TGTGCCTGGAGTTACAGGGGGAGCTATGGCTACACCTTC.

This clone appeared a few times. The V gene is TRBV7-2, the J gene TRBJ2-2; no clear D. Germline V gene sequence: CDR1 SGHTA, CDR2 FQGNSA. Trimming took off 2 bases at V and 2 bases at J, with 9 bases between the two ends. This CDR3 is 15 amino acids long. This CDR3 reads CASSLMTGNTGELFF. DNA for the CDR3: TGTGCCAGCAGCTTAATGACGGGTAACACCGGGGAGCTGTTTTTT.

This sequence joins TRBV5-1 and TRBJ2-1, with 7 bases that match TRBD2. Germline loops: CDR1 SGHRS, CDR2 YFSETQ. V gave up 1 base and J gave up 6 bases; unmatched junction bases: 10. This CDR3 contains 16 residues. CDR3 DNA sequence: TGCGCCAGCAGCTTGTCCGGGGACTACGAGTCCAATGAGCAGTTCTTC. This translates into CASSLSGDYESNEQFF.

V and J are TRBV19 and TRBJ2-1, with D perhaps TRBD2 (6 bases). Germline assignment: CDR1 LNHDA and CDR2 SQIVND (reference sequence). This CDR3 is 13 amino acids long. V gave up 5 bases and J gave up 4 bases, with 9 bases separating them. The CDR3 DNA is TGTGCCAGTAGTGCCGGGGGATACAATGAGCAGTTCTTC. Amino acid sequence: CASSAGGYNEQFF.

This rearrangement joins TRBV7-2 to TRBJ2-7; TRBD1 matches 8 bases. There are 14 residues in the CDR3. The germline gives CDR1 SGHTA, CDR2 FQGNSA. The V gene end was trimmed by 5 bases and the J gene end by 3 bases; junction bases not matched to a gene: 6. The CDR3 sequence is CASSPGTGHYEQYF. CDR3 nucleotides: TGTGCCAGCAGCCCCGGGACAGGACACTACGAGCAGTACTTC.

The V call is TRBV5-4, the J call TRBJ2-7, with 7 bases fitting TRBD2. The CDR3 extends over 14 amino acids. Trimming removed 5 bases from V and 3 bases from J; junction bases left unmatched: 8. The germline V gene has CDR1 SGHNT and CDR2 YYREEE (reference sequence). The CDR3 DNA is TGTGCCAGCAGACAATCGGGACTAAACTACGAGCAGTACTTC. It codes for CASRQSGLNYEQYF.

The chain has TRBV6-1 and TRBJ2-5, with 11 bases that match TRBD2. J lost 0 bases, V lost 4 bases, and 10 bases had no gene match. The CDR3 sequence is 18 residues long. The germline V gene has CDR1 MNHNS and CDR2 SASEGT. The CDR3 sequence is CASSGRLAGGIYQETQYF. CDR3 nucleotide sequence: TGTGCCAGCAGTGGCCGGCTAGCGGGGGGCATATACCAAGAGACCCAGTACTTC.

CDR3 residues: CASSPGFANTGELFF. In DNA, the CDR3 is TGTGCCAGCAGCCCGGGTTTCGCGAACACCGGGGAGCTGTTTTTT. The chain is built from TRBV3-1 (or the pseudogene TRBV3-2) and TRBJ2-2; no clear D gene. Germline V gene lookup returns CDR1 LGHDT and CDR2 YNNKEL (reference sequence). With 4 bases removed from V and 0 bases from J, the gap between germline ends came to 9 bases. The CDR3 length is 15 residues.

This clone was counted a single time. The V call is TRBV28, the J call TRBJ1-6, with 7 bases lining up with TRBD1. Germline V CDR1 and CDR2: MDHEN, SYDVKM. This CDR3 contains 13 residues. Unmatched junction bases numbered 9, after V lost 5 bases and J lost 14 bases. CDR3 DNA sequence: TGTGCCAGCAGTATTCGGACAGGCGACGCCCTCCACTTT. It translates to CASSIRTGDALHF.

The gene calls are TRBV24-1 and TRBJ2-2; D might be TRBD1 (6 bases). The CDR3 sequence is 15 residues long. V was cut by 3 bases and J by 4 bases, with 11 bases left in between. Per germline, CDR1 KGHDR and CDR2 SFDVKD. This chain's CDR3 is CATSDAGTSTGELFF. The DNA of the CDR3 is TGTGCCACCAGTGATGCCGGGACATCCACCGGGGAGCTGTTTTTT.

CDR3: CASSLSGTYEQYF. CDR3 coding DNA: TGTGCCAGCAGTTTGTCCGGTACCTACGAGCAGTACTTC. The chain links TRBV12-3 or TRBV12-4 to TRBJ2-7, with D hard to call. V gave up 3 bases and J gave up 2 bases, with 8 bases separating them. CDR3 length: 13 residues.

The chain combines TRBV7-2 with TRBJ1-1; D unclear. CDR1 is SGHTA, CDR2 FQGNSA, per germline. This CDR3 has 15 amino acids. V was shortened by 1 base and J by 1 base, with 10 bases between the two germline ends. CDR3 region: CASSLGWRANTEAFF. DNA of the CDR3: TGTGCCAGCAGCTTAGGTTGGAGGGCGAACACTGAAGCTTTCTTT.

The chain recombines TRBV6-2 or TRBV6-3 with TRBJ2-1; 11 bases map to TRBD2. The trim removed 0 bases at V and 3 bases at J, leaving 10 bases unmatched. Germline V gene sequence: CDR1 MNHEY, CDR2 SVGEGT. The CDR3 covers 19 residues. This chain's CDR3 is CASSYSISGRDLSYNEQFF. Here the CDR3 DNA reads TGTGCCAGCAGTTACTCGATTAGCGGGAGGGATCTTAGCTACAATGAGCAGTTCTTC.

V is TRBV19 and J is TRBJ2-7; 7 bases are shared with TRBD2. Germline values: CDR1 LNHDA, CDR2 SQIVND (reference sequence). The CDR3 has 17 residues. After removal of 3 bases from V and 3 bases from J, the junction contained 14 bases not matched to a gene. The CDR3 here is CASSISASGMGFYEQYF. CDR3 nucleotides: TGTGCCAGTAGTATCTCGGCTAGCGGTATGGGATTCTACGAGCAGTACTTC.

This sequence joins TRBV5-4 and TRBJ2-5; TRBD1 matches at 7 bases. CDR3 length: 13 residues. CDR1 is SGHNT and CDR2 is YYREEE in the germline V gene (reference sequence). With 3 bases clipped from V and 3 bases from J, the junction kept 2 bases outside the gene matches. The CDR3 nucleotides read TGTGCCAGCAGCTATGGGACAGAAGAGACCCAGTACTTC. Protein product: CASSYGTEETQYF.